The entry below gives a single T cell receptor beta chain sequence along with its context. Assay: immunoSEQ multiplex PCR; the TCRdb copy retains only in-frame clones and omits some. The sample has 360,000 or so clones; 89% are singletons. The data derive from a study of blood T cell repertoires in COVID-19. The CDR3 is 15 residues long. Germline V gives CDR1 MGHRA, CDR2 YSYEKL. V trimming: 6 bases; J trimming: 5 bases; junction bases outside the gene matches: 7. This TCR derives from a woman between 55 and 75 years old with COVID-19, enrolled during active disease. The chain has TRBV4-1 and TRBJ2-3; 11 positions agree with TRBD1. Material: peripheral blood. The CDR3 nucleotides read TGCGCCAGCAGTCGGGGACAGGGGGAAAGAGATACGCAGTATTTT. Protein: CASSRGQGERDTQYF.